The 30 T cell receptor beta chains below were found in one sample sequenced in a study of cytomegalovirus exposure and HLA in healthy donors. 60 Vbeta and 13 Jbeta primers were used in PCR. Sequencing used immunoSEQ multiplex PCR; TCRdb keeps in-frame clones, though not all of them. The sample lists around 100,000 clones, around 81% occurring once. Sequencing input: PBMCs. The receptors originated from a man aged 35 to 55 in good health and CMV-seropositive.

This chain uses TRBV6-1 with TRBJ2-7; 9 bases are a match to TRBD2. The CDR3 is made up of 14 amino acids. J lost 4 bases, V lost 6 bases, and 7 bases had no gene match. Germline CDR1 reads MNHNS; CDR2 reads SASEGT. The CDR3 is CASSVAGEWYEQYF. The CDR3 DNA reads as TGTGCCAGCAGCGTAGCGGGAGAATGGTACGAGCAGTACTTC.

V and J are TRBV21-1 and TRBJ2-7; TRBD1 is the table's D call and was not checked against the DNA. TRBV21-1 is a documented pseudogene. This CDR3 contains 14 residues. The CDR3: CASSKRDRTYEQYF. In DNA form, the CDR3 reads TGTGCCAGCAGCAAAAGGGACAGGACCTACGAGCAGTACTTC.

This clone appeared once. DNA of the CDR3: TGTGCCAGCAGCCTCGGACAGCCTAATCAGCCCCAGCATTTT. Translation gives CASSLGQPNQPQHF. The V and J genes are TRBV2 and TRBJ1-5, with D perhaps TRBD1 (6 bases). Germline-derived CDR1 and CDR2 are SNHLY and FYNNEI. This CDR3 spans 14 amino acids. Trimming left V 6 bases short and J 4 bases short, with 13 bases between.

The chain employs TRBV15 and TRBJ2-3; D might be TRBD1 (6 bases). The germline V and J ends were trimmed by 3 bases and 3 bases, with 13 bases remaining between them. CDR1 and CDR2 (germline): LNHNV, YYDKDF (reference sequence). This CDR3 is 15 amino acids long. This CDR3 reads CATSSLAGETDTQYF. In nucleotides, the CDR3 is TGTGCCACCAGCAGTCTGGCAGGGGAGACAGATACGCAGTATTTT. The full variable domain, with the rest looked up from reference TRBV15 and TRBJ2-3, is DAMVIQNPRYQVTQFGKPVTLSCSQTLNHNVMYWYQQKSSQAPKLLFHYYDKDFNNEADTPDNFQSRRPNTSFCFLDIRSPGLGDTAMYLCATSSLAGETDTQYFGPGTRLTVL.

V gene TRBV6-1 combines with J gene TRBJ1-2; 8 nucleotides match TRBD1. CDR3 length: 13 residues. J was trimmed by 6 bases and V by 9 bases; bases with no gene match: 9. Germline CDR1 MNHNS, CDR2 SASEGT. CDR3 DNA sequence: TGTGCCAGACGGGAAGCAGGGGGCAATGGCTACACCTTC. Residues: CARREAGGNGYTF.

The CDR3 region has the DNA TGTGCCAGCAGTTTACACATGTCCAATCAGCCCCAGCATTTT. This translates into CASSLHMSNQPQHF. V usage is TRBV27 and J usage is TRBJ1-5; D unclear. Trimming pared 2 bases from V and 3 bases from J, leaving 8 bases between. The CDR3 runs to 14 residues. Germline CDR1 and CDR2: MNHEY and SMNVEV (reference sequence).

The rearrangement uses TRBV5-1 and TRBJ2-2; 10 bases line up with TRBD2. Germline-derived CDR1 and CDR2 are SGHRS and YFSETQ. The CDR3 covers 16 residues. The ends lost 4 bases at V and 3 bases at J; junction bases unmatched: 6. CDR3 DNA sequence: TGCGCCAGCAGCAAAGGACTAGCGGCCCACACCGGGGAGCTGTTTTTT. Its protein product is CASSKGLAAHTGELFF.

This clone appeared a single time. As DNA, the CDR3 is TGTGCCAGCAGAAAGACAGGGCAAGAGACCCAGTACTTC. Translation: CASRKTGQETQYF. This rearrangement joins TRBV2 to TRBJ2-5; TRBD1 agrees at 7 bases. The junction had 3 bases not matched to a gene; V was cut back by 6 bases and J by 2 bases. The germline V gene encodes CDR1 SNHLY and CDR2 FYNNEI. This CDR3 is built from 13 residues.

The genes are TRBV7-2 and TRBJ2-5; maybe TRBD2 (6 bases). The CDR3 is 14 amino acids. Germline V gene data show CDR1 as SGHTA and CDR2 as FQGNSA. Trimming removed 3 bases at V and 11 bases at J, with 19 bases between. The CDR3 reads CASSLPGTAGEQYF. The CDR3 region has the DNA TGTGCCAGCAGCTTGCCAGGGACTGCCGGAGAGCAGTACTTC.

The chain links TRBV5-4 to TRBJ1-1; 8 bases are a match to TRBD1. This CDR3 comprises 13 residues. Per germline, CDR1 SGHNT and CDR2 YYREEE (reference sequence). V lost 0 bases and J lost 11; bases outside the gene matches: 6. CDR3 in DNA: TGTGCCAGCAGCTTGGAGCAGGGGGCTACGGCTTTCTTT. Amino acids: CASSLEQGATAFF.

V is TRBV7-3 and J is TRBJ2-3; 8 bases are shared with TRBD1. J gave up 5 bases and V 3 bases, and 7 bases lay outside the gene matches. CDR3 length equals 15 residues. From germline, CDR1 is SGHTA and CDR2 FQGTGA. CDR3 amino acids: CASSFQGARGDTQYF. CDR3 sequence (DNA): TGTGCCAGCAGCTTCCAGGGGGCCAGAGGAGATACGCAGTATTTT.

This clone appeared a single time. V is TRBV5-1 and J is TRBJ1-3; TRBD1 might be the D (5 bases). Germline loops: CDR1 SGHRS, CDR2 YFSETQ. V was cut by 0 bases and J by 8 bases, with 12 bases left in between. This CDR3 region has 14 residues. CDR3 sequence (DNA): TGCGCCAGCAGCTTGGAGGGGAACTCGTACACCATATATTTT. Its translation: CASSLEGNSYTIYF.

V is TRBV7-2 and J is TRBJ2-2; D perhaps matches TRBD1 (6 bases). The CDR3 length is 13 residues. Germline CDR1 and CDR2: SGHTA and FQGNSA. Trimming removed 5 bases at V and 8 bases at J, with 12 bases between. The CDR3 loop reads CASSRDRRGELFF. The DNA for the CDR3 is TGTGCCAGCAGCCGAGACAGGAGGGGGGAGCTGTTTTTT.

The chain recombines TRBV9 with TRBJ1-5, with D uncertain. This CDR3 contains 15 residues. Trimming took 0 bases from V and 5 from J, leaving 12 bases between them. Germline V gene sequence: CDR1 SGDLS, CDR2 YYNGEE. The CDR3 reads CASSVDPREDQPQHF. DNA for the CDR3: TGTGCCAGCAGCGTAGATCCGCGCGAGGATCAGCCCCAGCATTTT. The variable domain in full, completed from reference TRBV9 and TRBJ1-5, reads DSGVTQTPKHLITATGQRVTLRCSPRSGDLSVYWYQQSLDQGLQFLIQYYNGEERAKGNILERFSAQQFPDLHSELNLSSLELGDSALYFCASSVDPREDQPQHFGDGTRLSIL.

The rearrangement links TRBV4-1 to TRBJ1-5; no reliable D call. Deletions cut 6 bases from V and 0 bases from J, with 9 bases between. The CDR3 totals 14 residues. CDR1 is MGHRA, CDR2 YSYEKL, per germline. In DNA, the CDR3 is TGCGCCAGCAGTCAAACAGATAGCAATCAGCCCCAGCATTTT. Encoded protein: CASSQTDSNQPQHF.

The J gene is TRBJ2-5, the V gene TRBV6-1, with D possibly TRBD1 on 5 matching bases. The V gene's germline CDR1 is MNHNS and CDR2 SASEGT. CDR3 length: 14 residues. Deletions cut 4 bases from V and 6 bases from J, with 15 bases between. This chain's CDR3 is CASSGGGELKTQYF. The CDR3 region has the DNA TGTGCCAGCAGTGGGGGCGGCGAACTGAAGACCCAGTACTTC.

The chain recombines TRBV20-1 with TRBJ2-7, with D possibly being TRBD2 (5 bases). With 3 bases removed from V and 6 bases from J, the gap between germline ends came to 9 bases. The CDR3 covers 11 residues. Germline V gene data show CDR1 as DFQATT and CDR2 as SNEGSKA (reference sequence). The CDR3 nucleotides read TGCAGTGCTAGGGGTAGCGCCGAGCAGTACTTC. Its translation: CSARGSAEQYF.

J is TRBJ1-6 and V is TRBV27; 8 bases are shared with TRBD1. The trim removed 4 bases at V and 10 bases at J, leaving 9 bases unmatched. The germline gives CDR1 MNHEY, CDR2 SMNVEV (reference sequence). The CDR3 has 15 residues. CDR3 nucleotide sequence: TGTGCCAGCAGTTCGAAGGACAGGGTTGGATCACCCCTCCACTTT. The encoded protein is CASSSKDRVGSPLHF.

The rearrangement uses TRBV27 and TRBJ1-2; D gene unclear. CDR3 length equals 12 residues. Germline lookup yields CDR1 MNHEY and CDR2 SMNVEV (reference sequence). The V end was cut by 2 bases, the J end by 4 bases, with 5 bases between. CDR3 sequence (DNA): TGTGCCAGCAGTTTAGCAGGCTATGGCTACACCTTC. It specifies CASSLAGYGYTF.

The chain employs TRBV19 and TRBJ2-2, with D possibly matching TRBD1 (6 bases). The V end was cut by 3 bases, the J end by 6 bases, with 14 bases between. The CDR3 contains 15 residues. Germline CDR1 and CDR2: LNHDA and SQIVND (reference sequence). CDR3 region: CASSISTGKAGELFF. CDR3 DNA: TGTGCCAGTAGTATCAGTACAGGGAAGGCCGGGGAGCTGTTTTTT.

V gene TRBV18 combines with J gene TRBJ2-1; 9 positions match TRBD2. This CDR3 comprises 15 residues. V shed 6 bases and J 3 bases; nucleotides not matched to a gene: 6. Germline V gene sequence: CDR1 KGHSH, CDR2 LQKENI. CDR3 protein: CASSVAGENYNEQFF. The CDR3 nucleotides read TGTGCCAGCTCTGTAGCGGGAGAGAACTACAATGAGCAGTTCTTC.

CDR3 region: CASSDNPTGSTEAFF. As DNA, the CDR3 is TGTGCCAGTAGTGATAACCCTACAGGGAGCACTGAAGCTTTCTTT. The V call is TRBV19, the J call TRBJ1-1; a possible D gene is TRBD1 (6 bases). The V gene lost 5 bases and the J gene lost 4 bases, with 17 bases spanning the gap. The CDR3 is made up of 15 amino acids. The germline V gene encodes CDR1 LNHDA and CDR2 SQIVND (reference sequence).

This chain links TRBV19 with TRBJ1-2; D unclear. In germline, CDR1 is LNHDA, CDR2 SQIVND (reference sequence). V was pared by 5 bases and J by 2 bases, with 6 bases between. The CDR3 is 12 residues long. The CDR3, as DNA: TGTGCCAGTAGTGAACAGAACTATGGCTACACCTTC. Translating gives CASSEQNYGYTF. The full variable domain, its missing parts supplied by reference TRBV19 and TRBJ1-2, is DGGITQSPKYLFRKEGQNVTLSCEQNLNHDAMYWYRQDPGQGLRLIYYSQIVNDFQKGDIAEGYSVSREKKESFPLTVTSAQKNPTAFYLCASSEQNYGYTFGSGTRLTVV.

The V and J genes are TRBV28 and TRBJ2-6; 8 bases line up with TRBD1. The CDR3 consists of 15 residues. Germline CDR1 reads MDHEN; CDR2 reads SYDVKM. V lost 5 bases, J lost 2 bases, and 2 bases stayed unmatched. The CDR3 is CASSPTGAGANVLTF. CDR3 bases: TGTGCCAGCAGTCCGACAGGGGCTGGGGCCAACGTCCTGACTTTC.

CDR3 in amino acids: CASLRAGAVTGELFF. The CDR3 DNA sequence: TGTGCCAGCCTCAGGGCGGGGGCAGTCACCGGGGAGCTGTTTTTT. This chain joins TRBV28 and TRBJ2-2, with D maybe TRBD2 (7 bases). Germline values: CDR1 MDHEN, CDR2 SYDVKM. V lost 8 bases and J 4 bases, leaving 17 bases between the germline ends. This CDR3 spans 15 amino acids.

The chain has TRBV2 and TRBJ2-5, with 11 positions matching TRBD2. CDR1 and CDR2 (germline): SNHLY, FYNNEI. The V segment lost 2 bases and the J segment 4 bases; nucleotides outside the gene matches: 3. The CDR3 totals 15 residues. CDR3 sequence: CASSETSGSGETQYF. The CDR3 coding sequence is TGTGCCAGCAGTGAAACTAGCGGGAGTGGAGAGACCCAGTACTTC.

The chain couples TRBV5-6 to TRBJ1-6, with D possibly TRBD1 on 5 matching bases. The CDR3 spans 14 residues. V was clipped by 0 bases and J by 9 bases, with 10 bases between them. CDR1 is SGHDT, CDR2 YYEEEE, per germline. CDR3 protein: CASSLGPGGSPLHF. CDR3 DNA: TGTGCCAGCAGCTTGGGGCCGGGGGGTTCACCCCTCCACTTT.

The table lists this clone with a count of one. The CDR3, as DNA: TGTGCCAGCACAAGAGACATATATTTT. This gives the protein CASTRDIYF. The chain couples TRBV11-2 to TRBJ1-3, with no clear D. Germline V lookup: CDR1 SGHAT, CDR2 FQNNGV. The CDR3 length is 9 residues. Trimming removed 7 bases from V and 12 bases from J, with 7 bases in between.

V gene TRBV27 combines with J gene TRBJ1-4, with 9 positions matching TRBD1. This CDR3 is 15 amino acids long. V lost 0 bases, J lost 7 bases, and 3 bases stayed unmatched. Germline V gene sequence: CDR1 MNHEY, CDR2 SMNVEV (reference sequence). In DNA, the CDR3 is TGTGCCAGCAGTTTATCGTGGGACAGGGCTGAAAAACTGTTTTTT. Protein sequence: CASSLSWDRAEKLFF.

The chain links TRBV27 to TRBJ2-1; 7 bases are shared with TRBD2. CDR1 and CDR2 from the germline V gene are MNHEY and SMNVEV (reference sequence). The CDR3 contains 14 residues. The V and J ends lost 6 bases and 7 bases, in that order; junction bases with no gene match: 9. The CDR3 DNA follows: TGTGCCAGCAGGAGGCTAGCGGCTTTGAATGAGCAGTTCTTC. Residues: CASRRLAALNEQFF.